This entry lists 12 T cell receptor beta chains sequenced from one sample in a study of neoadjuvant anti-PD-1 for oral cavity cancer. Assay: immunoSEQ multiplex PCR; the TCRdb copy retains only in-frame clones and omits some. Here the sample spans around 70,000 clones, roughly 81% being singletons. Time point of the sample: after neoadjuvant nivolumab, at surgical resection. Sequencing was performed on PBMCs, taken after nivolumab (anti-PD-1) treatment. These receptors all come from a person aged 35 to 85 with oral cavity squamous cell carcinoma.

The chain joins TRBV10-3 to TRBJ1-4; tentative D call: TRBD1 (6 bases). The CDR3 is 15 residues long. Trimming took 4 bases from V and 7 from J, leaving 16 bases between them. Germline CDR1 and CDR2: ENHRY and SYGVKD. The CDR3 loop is CAISGTGGTLEKLFF. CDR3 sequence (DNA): TGTGCCATCAGTGGAACGGGGGGGACACTTGAAAAACTGTTTTTT.

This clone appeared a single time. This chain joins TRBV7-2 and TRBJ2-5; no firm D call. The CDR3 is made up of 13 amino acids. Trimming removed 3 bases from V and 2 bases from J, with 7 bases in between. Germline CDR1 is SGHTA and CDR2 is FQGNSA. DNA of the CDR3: TGTGCCAGCAGCTTCGTGGGTCAAGAGACCCAGTACTTC. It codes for CASSFVGQETQYF.

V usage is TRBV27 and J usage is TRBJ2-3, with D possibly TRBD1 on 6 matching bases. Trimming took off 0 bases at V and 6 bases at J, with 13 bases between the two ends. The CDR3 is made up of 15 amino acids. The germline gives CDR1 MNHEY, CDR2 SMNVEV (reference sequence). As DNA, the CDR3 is TGTGCCAGCAGTTTATCGGGGGCCGTTACGGATACGCAGTATTTT. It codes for CASSLSGAVTDTQYF.

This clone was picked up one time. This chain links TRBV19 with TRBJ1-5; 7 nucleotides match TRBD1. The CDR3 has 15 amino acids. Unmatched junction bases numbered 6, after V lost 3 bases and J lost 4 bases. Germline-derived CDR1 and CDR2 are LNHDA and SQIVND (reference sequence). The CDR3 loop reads CASSIRGGENQPQHF. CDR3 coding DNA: TGTGCCAGTAGTATCAGGGGGGGAGAGAATCAGCCCCAGCATTTT.

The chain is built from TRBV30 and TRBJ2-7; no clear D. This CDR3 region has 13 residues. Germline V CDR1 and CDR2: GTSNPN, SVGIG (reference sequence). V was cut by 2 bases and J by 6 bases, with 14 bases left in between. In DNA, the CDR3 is TGTGCCTGGAGTAAAAACTCTCTGGGCGAGCAGTACTTC. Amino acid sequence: CAWSKNSLGEQYF.

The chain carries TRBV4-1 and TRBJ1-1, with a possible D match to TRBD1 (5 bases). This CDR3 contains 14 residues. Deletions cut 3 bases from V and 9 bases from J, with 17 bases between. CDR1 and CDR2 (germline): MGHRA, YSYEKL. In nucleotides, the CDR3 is TGCGCCAGCAGCCATCCGCAAGGGGAAACCCAAGCTTTCTTT. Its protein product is CASSHPQGETQAFF.

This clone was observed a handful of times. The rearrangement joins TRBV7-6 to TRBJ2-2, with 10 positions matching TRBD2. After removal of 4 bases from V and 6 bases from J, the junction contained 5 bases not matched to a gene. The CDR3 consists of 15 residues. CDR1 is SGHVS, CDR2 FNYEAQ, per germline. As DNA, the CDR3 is TGTGCCAGCAGCTCACCGCTAGCGGGAGCCGGGGAGCTGTTTTTT. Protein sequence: CASSSPLAGAGELFF. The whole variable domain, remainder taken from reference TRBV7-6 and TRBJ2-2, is GAGVSQSPRYKVTKRGQDVALRCDPISGHVSLYWYRQALGQGPEFLTYFNYEAQQDKSGLPNDRFSAERPEGSISTLTIQRTEQRDSAMYRCASSSPLAGAGELFFGEGSRLTVL.

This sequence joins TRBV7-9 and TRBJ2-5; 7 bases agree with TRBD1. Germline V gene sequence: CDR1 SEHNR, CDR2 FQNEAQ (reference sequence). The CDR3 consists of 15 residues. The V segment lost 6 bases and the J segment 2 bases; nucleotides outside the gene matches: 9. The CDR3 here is CASSNTPGGQETQYF. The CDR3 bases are TGTGCCAGCAGTAATACTCCAGGGGGACAAGAGACCCAGTACTTC.

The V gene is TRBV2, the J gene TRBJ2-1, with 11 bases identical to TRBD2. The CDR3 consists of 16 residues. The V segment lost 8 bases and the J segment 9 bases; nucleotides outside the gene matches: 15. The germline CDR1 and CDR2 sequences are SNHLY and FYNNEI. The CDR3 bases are TGTGCCAGCTCCCCGGGTAGCGGGAGGGCATTGGGTGAGCAGTTCTTC. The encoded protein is CASSPGSGRALGEQFF. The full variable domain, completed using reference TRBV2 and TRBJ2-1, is EPEVTQTPSHQVTQMGQEVILRCVPISNHLYFYWYRQILGQKVEFLVSFYNNEISEKSEIFDDQFSVERPDGSNFTLKIRSTKLEDSAMYFCASSPGSGRALGEQFFGPGTRLTVL.

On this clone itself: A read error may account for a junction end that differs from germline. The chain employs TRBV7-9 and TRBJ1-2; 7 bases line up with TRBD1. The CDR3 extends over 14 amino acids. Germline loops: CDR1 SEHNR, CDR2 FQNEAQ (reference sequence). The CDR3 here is CASSLGLSNRGNAF. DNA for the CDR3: TGTGCCAGCAGCCTCGGACTATCCAACAGGGGAAATGCCTTC.

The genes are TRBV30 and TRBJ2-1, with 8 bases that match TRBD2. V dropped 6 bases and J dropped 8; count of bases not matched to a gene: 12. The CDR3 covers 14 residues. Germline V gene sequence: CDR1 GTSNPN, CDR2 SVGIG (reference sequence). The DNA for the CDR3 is TGTGCCTGCCCTATAGCGGGACTAGGGGATGAGCAGTTCTTC. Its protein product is CACPIAGLGDEQFF.

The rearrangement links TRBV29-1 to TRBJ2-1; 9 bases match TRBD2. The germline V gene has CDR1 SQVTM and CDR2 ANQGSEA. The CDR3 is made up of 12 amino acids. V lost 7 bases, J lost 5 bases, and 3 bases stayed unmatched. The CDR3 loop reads CSGSGRDNEQFF. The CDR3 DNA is TGCAGCGGTAGCGGGAGAGACAATGAGCAGTTCTTC.